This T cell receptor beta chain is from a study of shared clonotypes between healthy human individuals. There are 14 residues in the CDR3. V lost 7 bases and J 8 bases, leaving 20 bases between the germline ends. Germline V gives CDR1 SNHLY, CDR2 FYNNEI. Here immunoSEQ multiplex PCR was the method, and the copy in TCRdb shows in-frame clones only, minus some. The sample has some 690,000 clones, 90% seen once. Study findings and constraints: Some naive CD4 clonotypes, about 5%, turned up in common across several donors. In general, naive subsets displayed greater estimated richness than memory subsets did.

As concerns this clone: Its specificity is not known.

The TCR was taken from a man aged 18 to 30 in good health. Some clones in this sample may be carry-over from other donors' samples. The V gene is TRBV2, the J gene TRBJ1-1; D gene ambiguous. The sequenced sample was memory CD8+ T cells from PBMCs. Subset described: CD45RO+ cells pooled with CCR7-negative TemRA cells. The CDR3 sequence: CASIPLEGLAEAFF. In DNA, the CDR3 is TGTGCCAGCATCCCTTTAGAGGGTCTAGCCGAAGCTTTCTTT.